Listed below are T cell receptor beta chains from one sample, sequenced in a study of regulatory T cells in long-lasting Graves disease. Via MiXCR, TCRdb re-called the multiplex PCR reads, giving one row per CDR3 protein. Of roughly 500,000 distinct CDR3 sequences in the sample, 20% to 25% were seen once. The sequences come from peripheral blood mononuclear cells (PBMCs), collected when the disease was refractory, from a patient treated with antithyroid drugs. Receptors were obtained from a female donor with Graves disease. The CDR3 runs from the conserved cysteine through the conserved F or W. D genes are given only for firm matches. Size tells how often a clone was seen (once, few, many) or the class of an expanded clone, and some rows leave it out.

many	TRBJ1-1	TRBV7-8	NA	CASSLYERALRYTEAFF	TGTGCCAGCAGCTTATACGAGAGGGCTCTTAGGTACACTGAAGCTTTCTTT
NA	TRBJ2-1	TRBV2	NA	CASSERAGPYNEQFF	TGTGCCAGCAGTGAACGGGCGGGGCCCTACAATGAGCAGTTCTTC
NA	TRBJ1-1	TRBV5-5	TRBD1	CASSLGDSYMNTEAFF	TGTGCCAGCAGCTTGGGGGACAGCTATATGAACACTGAAGCTTTCTTT
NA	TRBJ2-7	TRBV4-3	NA	CASSQDLRGQDEQYF	TGCGCCAGCAGCCAAGATTTGCGGGGGCAGGACGAGCAGTACTTC
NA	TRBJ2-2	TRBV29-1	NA	CSVGSFTGELFF	TGCAGCGTTGGCTCCTTCACCGGGGAGCTGTTTTTT
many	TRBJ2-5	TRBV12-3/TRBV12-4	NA	CASSLSPSLETQYF	TGTGCCAGCAGTTTAAGCCCATCCCTCGAGACCCAGTACTTC
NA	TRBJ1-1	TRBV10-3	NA	CAIRTTGRGAEAFF	TGTGCCATCAGGACGACTGGTCGGGGCGCGGAAGCTTTCTTT
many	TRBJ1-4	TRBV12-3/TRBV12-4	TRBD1	CASKDRGINEKLFF	TGTGCCAGTAAGGACAGGGGAATAAATGAAAAACTGTTTTTT
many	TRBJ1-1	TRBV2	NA	CASSGALGSMNTEAFF	TGTGCCAGCAGTGGCGCCCTCGGGTCCATGAACACTGAAGCTTTCTTT
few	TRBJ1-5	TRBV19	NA	CASSEPTVKNQPQRF	TGTGCCAGTAGTGAGCCTACAGTCAAGAATCAGCCCCAGCGTTTT